This TCR beta chain was recorded in a study of T cells in Graves' hyperthyroidism and ophthalmopathy (dated by TCRdb to between 2018 and 2020). Broadly, across the study: Peripheral blood was collected at initial diagnosis, before any treatment. A discovery cohort of approximately 100 patients, roughly 45 with Graves' ophthalmopathy and approximately 60 with stable Graves' hyperthyroidism, was used to find distinguishing TCR V-J signatures. The paper reports TCR Vbeta CDR3 sequencing of approximately 130 peripheral blood samples: some 41 ophthalmopathy, under 80 hyperthyroidism and some 17 progressor patients. The 100 or so discovery patients were randomly split 7:3 into training and test sets. In addition, the study compared T-cell repertoires in thyroid tissue and in blood from 6 or 7 Graves' hyperthyroidism patients. Prospective prediction of ophthalmopathy was tested in an independent validation cohort of fewer than 20 hyperthyroidism patients and 15 to 17 patients who later progressed to ophthalmopathy. Once sampling was done, hyperthyroidism patients were given methimazole at a starting dose of 30 mg daily, whereas ophthalmopathy patients were given high-dose intravenous methylprednisolone. The paper as a whole reports these results and caveats: In validation, progression to ophthalmopathy was predicted by the model with 70.59% sensitivity and 72% to 85% specificity, a median of around 6.5 months before onset. Most expanded thyroid clonotypes (frequency above 0.001) were also found in blood, which suggests that blood repertoires may mirror thyroid immune responses. A 13 V-J signature model separated ophthalmopathy from stable hyperthyroidism, with around 88% sensitivity and 81.08% specificity in cross-validation and 80%/75% in testing. Sample size was not statistically predetermined, and blinding of investigators to group allocation was not performed.

Amplification of TCR beta CDR3 regions was carried out from RNA transcripts. The TCR CDR3 was subjected to a first round of RT-PCR using the HTBI primer set and the Qiagen OneStep RT-PCR kit. Libraries were constructed in a second round of multiplex PCR, after which size selection and purification were performed. The libraries were sequenced on an Illumina HiSeq2000 using paired-end 100 bp reads. In the original analysis: SOAPnuke was used to process the raw data, removing reads that contained adapters or uncalled bases, had a mean Phred below 15, or lacked an exact match to the constant primer or identifier. High-quality paired reads were merged with COPE v1.2.5, and unique nucleotide sequences were defined as clonotypes. MiTCR v1.1 was used to align clonotypes to the IMGT TRBV, TRBD and TRBJ reference segments. The analysis included only V-J combinations with a frequency above 0.0001, which together covered 99% to 99.2% of the repertoires. The TCS score was defined as F50 (clonal expansion) divided by E x V (chaos), with BLOSUM62-based TCRdist calculated between CDR3 peptides within each V-J. Welch's t-statistics and random forest reduced around 520 V-J features to some 14, which were used in a naive Bayes classifier (R e1071). The Morisita-Horn index was used to measure how similar the thyroid and blood repertoires were. TCRdb redid the processing of the public reads, applying fastp at Q25 and MiXCR, and retained in-frame beta chains. Entries that share a CDR3 protein sequence are merged under the most common genes and DNA. What appears here as the V and J calls and clone size reflects TCRdb's work, not the paper's. A total of hundreds of thousands of distinct CDR3 sequences appear in this sample, roughly 32% of them only once. Together, the top ten hold roughly 31% of the sample.

Inclusive of the bounding cysteine and phenylalanine, the CDR3 is 13 residues long. Only the CDR3 region is kept as DNA, spanning 39 bases read in frame from base 1. Deletion took 5 bases off V and 6 bases off J, with a span of 10 bases between the germline ends. Reading the germline V gene gives CDR1 MGHDK and CDR2 SYGVNS. This clonotype was counted many times. The specificity of this receptor is unknown. Base qualities are missing; no much larger clone stands one base away. Stable Graves' hyperthyroidism was defined as the absence of progression to ophthalmopathy over 18 months of follow-up. Hyperthyroidism patients were newly diagnosed, with disease duration under 2 months, and aged 18 to 65 years. Exclusion was applied to patients with uncontrolled infections, other autoimmune diseases, pregnancy or lactation. Diagnoses relied on clinical symptoms, serum thyroxine and TRAb, thyroid ultrasound and orbital computed tomography. PBMCs were separated from under 11 ml of fresh peripheral blood using Ficoll-Paque density gradient centrifugation. Total RNA was extracted using Trizol reagent, and RNA quality was assessed on an Agilent 2100 Bioanalyzer.

The clonotype originates from a middle-aged woman with Graves' hyperthyroidism. The chain employs TRBV25-1 and TRBJ2-2, with the D gene too uncertain to name. Sequences were obtained from blood. The CDR3 corresponds to CASSPMVSGELFF. Read as DNA, the sequence is TGTGCCAGCAGTCCGATGGTGTCCGGGGAGCTGTTTTTT.